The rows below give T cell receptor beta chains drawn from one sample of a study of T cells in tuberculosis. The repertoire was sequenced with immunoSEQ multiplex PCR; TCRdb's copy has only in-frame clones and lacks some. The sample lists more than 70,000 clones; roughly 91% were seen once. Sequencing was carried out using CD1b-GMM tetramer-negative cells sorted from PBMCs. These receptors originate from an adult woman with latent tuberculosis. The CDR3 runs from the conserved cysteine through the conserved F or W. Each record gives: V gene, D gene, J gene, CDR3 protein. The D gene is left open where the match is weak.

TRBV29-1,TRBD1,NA,CSVEEGDRGLLNEQYF
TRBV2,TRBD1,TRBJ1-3,CASSRTGSGNTIYF
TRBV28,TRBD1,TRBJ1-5,CASSRGTGGNQPQHF
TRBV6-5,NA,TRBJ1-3,CASSYSSPSSGNTIYF
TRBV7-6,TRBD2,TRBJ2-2,CASSTSGLAGGGTGELFF
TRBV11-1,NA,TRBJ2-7,CASSPRRPGSSYEQYF
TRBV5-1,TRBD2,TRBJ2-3,CASSKTSGGAFSTDTQYF
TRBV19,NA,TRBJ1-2,CASSQRGSYGYTF
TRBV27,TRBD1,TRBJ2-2,CASSLSPGTVANTGELFF
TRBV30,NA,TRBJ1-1,CAWSLLRRDTEAFF
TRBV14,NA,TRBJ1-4,CASSQVMYEKLFF
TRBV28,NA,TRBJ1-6,CASNPRGRSSPLHF
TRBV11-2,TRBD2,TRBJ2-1,CASSLRLAGAGNEQFF
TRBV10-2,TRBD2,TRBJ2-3,CASSTRVPAGSDTQYF
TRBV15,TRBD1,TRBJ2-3,CATSISQGATDTQYF
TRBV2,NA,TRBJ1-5,CASSAEWNQPQHF
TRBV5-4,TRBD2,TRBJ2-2,CASSRGLAGPGGLGTGELFF
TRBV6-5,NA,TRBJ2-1,CASSYSPSSEQFF
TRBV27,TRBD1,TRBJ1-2,CASSLSPTGGGYTF
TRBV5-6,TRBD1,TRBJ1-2,CASSSGQGNYGYTF
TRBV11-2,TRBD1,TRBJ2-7,CASSPRQGSYEQYF
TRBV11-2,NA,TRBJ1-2,CASSSSSGRGPYGYTF
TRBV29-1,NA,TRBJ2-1,CSVPGQKVNNEQFF
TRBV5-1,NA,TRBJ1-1,CASSWAEGGTEAFF
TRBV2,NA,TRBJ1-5,CASSGLGRVNQPQHF
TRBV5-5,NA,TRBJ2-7,CASSLGGETYEQYF
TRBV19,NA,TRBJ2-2,CASSAFTGPGELFF
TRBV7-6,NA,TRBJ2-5,CASSLGGGGQETQYF
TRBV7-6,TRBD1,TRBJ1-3,CASSLAGTGAGNTIYF
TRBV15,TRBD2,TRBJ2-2,CATSREGVAGANTGELFF
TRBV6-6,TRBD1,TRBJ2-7,CATTGVRGYEQYF
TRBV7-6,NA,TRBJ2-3,CASSLGGLPGRDTQYF
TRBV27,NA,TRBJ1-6,CASSLSAGVYNSPLHF